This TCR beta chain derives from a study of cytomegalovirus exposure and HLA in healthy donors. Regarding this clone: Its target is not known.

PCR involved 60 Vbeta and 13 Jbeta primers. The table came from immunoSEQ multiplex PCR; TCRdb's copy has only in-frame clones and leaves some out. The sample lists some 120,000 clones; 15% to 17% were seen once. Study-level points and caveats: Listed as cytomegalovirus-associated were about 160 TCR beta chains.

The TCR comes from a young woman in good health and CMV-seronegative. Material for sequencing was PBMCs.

This CDR3 is CASSEAWANTEAFF. CDR3 nucleotide sequence: TGTGCCAGCAGTGAAGCCTGGGCCAACACTGAAGCTTTCTTT. The chain joins TRBV2 to TRBJ1-1; D remains unclear. Per germline, CDR1 SNHLY and CDR2 FYNNEI. The CDR3 has 14 residues. Trimming took off 0 bases at V and 2 bases at J, with 7 bases between the two ends.